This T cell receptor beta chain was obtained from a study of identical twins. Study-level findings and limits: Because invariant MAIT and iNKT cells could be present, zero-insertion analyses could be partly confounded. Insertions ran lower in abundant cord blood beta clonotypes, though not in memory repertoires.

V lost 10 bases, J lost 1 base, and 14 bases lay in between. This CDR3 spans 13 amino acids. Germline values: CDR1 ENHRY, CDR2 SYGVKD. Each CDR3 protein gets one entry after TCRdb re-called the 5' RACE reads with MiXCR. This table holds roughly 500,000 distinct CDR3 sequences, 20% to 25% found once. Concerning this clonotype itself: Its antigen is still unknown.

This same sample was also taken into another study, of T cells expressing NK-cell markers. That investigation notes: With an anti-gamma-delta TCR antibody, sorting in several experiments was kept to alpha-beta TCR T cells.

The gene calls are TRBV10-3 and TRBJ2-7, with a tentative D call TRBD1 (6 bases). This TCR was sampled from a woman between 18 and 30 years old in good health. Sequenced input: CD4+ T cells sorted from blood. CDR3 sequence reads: CASQPDRSYEQYF. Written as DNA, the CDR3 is TGTGCCAGCCAACCGGACAGATCCTACGAGCAGTACTTC.